A selection of T cell receptor beta chains follows, all from one sample in a study of post-analysis software for immune sequencing data. Each CDR3 protein is one row after TCRdb ran MiXCR on the PCR reads. The table has approximately 570,000 distinct CDR3 sequences, roughly 46% seen once. Sequencing used blood. Source of these receptors: a girl aged 5-17 years with multiple sclerosis. The CDR3 runs from the conserved cysteine through the conserved F or W. A D gene is named only where the DNA matches it firmly. The listing skips clone size in some rows; elsewhere it reads once, few, many or a size class.

j_gene | len | v_gene | d_gene | abundance | CDR3nt | CDR3aa
TRBJ2-7 | 17 | TRBV12-3/TRBV12-4 | TRBD1 | - | TGTGCCAGCAGTTTGGTCCATGGGACAGGGACAACCTACGAGCAGTACTTC | CASSLVHGTGTTYEQYF
TRBJ1-4 | 13 | TRBV7-9 | - | - | TGTGCCAGCCGCCAAGGGGAAGGTGAAAAACTGTTTTTT | CASRQGEGEKLFF
TRBJ1-5 | 13 | TRBV12-3/TRBV12-4 | TRBD1 | - | TGTGCCAGCAGCCCGACAGGGAATCAGCCCCAGCATTTT | CASSPTGNQPQHF
TRBJ1-1 | 14 | TRBV4-2 | - | - | TGTGCCAGCAGCCAAGATCGCCAGTACACTGAAGCTTTCTTT | CASSQDRQYTEAFF
TRBJ2-3 | 14 | TRBV5-1 | - | few | TGCGCCAGCAGCTATACTGGAAGCACAGATACGCAGTATTTT | CASSYTGSTDTQYF
TRBJ2-5 | 15 | TRBV5-1 | TRBD2 | - | TGCGCCAGCAGCTTGGCGGCGGGAGCGGCAGAGACCCAGTACTTC | CASSLAAGAAETQYF
TRBJ1-5 | 13 | TRBV6-5 | - | - | TGTGCCAGCAGTTCTTCATCCGATCAGCCCCAGCATTTT | CASSSSSDQPQHF
TRBJ2-1 | 16 | TRBV7-8 | - | - | TGTGCCAGCAGCTTAGCGTGGGCTCTTCCGGACAATGAGCAGTTCTTC | CASSLAWALPDNEQFF
TRBJ2-1 | 20 | TRBV19 | TRBD2 | - | TGTGCCAGTAGTATAGATTGGGGGGGACTAGCGGCCAGCTCCTACAATGAGCAGTTCTTC | CASSIDWGGLAASSYNEQFF
TRBJ1-1 | 14 | TRBV7-2 | - | - | TGTGCCAGCAGCTTAAGAACAGGGAGGACTGAAGCTTTCTTT | CASSLRTGRTEAFF
TRBJ2-5 | 15 | TRBV5-1 | TRBD1 | - | TGCGCCCGCAGTTGGACAGGGGACTCCCAAGAGACCCAGTACTTC | CARSWTGDSQETQYF
TRBJ2-5 | 13 | TRBV3-1 | - | - | TGTGCCAGCAGCCAAGGCCAGGAGGGGACCCAGTACTTC | CASSQGQEGTQYF
TRBJ2-3 | 13 | TRBV12-3/TRBV12-4 | - | - | TGTGCCAGCAGAATAGCATACACAGATACGCAGTATTTT | CASRIAYTDTQYF
TRBJ2-5 | 15 | TRBV3-1 | TRBD2 | - | TGTGCCAGCAGCGAATGGACTAGCGCCCAAGAGACCCAGTACTTC | CASSEWTSAQETQYF
TRBJ2-1 | 14 | TRBV4-2 | - | - | TGTGCCAGCAGCCTCGAAAGTGCTTCAGGGGAGCAGTTCTTC | CASSLESASGEQFF
TRBJ1-1 | 13 | TRBV29-1 | TRBD1 | - | TGCAGCGTTAGGGACAGGGCGAACACTGAAGCTTTCTTT | CSVRDRANTEAFF
TRBJ2-7 | 12 | TRBV5-6 | - | many | TGTGCCAGCAGCCGGGACACCTACGAGCAGTACTTC | CASSRDTYEQYF
TRBJ2-5 | 15 | TRBV20-1 | TRBD2 | - | TGCAGTGCTAGGTGGACTAGCGGGAGTGGAGAGACCCAGTACTTC | CSARWTSGSGETQYF
TRBJ2-5 | 14 | TRBV7-9 | TRBD1 | - | TGTGCCAGCACCAAAGGGACAGCCCAAGAGACCCAGTACTTC | CASTKGTAQETQYF
TRBJ2-5 | 14 | TRBV29-1 | - | - | TGCAGCGTTGAACCCAACAGGGGGGGGGAGACCCAGTACTTC | CSVEPNRGGETQYF
TRBJ2-5 | 11 | TRBV11-2 | TRBD2 | - | TGTGCCAGCACCGGGGGGTGGGCGCAGTACTTC | CASTGGWAQYF
TRBJ2-3 | 13 | TRBV12-3/TRBV12-4 | - | - | TGTGCCAGCAGAGGTTTGAGGCAAGATATGCAGTATTTT | CASRGLRQDMQYF
TRBJ2-1 | 17 | TRBV7-9 | TRBD2 | - | TGTGCCAGCAGCTTGGGAGGGACTAGCGACCGCTACAATGAGCAGTTCTTC | CASSLGGTSDRYNEQFF
TRBJ2-1 | 14 | TRBV12-3/TRBV12-4 | - | - | TGTGCCAGCAGTGCCTACGGACAGCTCAATGAGCAGTTCTTC | CASSAYGQLNEQFF
TRBJ2-5 | 16 | TRBV12-3/TRBV12-4 | TRBD2 | - | TGTGCCAGCAGTACTACTAGCGGGGGGGCCTTAGAGACCCAGTACTTC | CASSTTSGGALETQYF
TRBJ2-1 | 11 | TRBV3-1 | - | - | TGTGCCAGCAGGAACTACAATGAGCAGTTCTTC | CASRNYNEQFF
TRBJ2-1 | 13 | TRBV20-1 | TRBD2 | - | TGCAGCTTGGGTCTAGCGGGTTACAATGAGCAGTTCTTC | CSLGLAGYNEQFF
TRBJ1-1 | 18 | TRBV20-1 | - | - | TGCAGTGCCAAAGACAGGACCGCCTACCCCATGATGAACACTGAAGCTTTCTTT | CSAKDRTAYPMMNTEAFF
TRBJ2-5 | 18 | TRBV4-2 | TRBD2 | - | TGTGCCAGCAGCCAAGAGGCTCTGGCTAGCGGGAGTCCAGAGACCCAGTACTTC | CASSQEALASGSPETQYF
TRBJ2-3 | 15 | TRBV7-2 | TRBD2 | few | TGTGCCAGCAGCACCGGACTAGCGGGAACAGATACGCAGTATTTT | CASSTGLAGTDTQYF
TRBJ1-2 | 14 | TRBV28 | - | - | TGTGCCAGCTTGGGGAATCGGGGGAACTATGGCTACACCTTC | CASLGNRGNYGYTF
TRBJ2-6 | 19 | TRBV6-1 | TRBD1 | few | TGTGCCAGCAGAAATTGGGGGACAGGGAGGAACTCTGGGGCCAACGTCCTGACTTTC | CASRNWGTGRNSGANVLTF
TRBJ2-5 | 14 | TRBV6-1 | TRBD2 | - | TGTGCCAGCAGTGACAGCGGGGGTGGGGAGACCCAGTACTTC | CASSDSGGGETQYF
TRBJ2-5 | 13 | TRBV6-1 | - | few | TGTGCCAGCAGCGCCCGACGGCAAGAGACCCAGTACTTC | CASSARRQETQYF
TRBJ2-3 | 14 | TRBV6-1 | - | - | TGTGCCAGCAATAGCGGAGGTGGCACAGATACGCAGTATTTT | CASNSGGGTDTQYF
TRBJ2-1 | 15 | TRBV12-3/TRBV12-4 | TRBD1 | - | TGTGCCAGCAGTTTTCGAGACAGGGGGCGTGGAGAGCAGTTCTTC | CASSFRDRGRGEQFF
TRBJ2-7 | 14 | TRBV10-3 | TRBD1 | - | TGTGCCGTCAGGGGACAGGGGGGGAACTACGAGCAGTACTTC | CAVRGQGGNYEQYF
TRBJ1-5 | 17 | TRBV12-3/TRBV12-4 | - | - | TGTGCCAGCAGTTCCCTTTTGGGGGGCAATAGCAATCAGCCCCAGCATTTT | CASSSLLGGNSNQPQHF
TRBJ2-7 | 13 | TRBV6-5 | - | - | TGTGCCAGCAGTTTCGCGACGGGTTACGAGCAGTACTTC | CASSFATGYEQYF
TRBJ2-1 | 16 | TRBV20-1 | TRBD2 | - | TGCAGTGCTCCCGGACTAGCGGGAGGCTTTGGAAATGAGCAGTTCTTC | CSAPGLAGGFGNEQFF
TRBJ1-1 | 14 | TRBV5-1 | - | - | TGCGCCAGCAGCTTGGTACTCTCGAACACTGAAGCTTTCTTT | CASSLVLSNTEAFF
TRBJ1-6 | 14 | TRBV11-3 | TRBD1 | once | TGTGCCAGCAGCTCCAGGGGGGCGAATTCACCCCTCCACTTT | CASSSRGANSPLHF
TRBJ2-1 | 15 | TRBV5-1 | TRBD2 | few | TGCGCCAGCAGCATCCGGGGGGGGTCCTACAATGAGCAGTTCTTC | CASSIRGGSYNEQFF
TRBJ2-5 | 13 | TRBV29-1 | - | - | TGCAGCGTAGCTGGACCGCTCCAAGAGACCCAGTACTTC | CSVAGPLQETQYF
TRBJ2-6 | 16 | TRBV4-2 | - | many | TGTGCCAGCAGCCAAGATGGGGACTCTGGGGCCAACGTCCTGACTTTC | CASSQDGDSGANVLTF
TRBJ2-3 | 14 | TRBV20-1 | TRBD2 | few | TGCAGTGCGGTCACGAGCGGGGTCACAGATACGCAGTATTTT | CSAVTSGVTDTQYF
TRBJ1-2 | 12 | TRBV6-6 | - | - | TGTGCCAGCCGAACGACTAACTATGGCTACACCTTC | CASRTTNYGYTF
TRBJ2-7 | 16 | TRBV5-1 | TRBD2 | - | TGCGCCAGCAGCCCCTTGGGGACTAGCGGTACCTACGAGCAGTACTTC | CASSPLGTSGTYEQYF
TRBJ2-7 | 14 | TRBV6-2/TRBV6-3 | - | few | TGTGCCACGAATGACGGTGGGTACTCCTACGAGCAGTACTTC | CATNDGGYSYEQYF
TRBJ2-5 | 14 | TRBV13 | - | - | TGTGCCAGCAGCTTAAGGACTTTCCAAGAGACCCAGTACTTC | CASSLRTFQETQYF
TRBJ1-2 | 15 | TRBV12-3/TRBV12-4 | TRBD1 | few | TGTGCCAGCAGTCGGACAGGGGGCTCTAGGGTTGGCTACACCTTC | CASSRTGGSRVGYTF
TRBJ2-1 | 15 | TRBV5-5 | TRBD2 | - | TGTGCCAGCAGCGGGCTAGCGGGAGCTGTCTATGAGCAGTTCTTC | CASSGLAGAVYEQFF
TRBJ1-5 | 17 | TRBV5-5 | TRBD1 | - | TGTGCCAGCAGCGGTTACAGGGGGGACTATAGCAATCAGCCCCAGCATTTT | CASSGYRGDYSNQPQHF
TRBJ2-7 | 17 | TRBV12-3/TRBV12-4 | TRBD2 | - | TGTGCCAGCAGCTCTCCGGGGCTAGCGGGAGAGAACTACGAGCAGTACTTC | CASSSPGLAGENYEQYF
TRBJ2-7 | 13 | TRBV11-1 | - | - | TGTGCCAGCAGCATCCGGGACATCTACGAGCAGTACTTC | CASSIRDIYEQYF
TRBJ2-5 | 14 | TRBV7-7 | TRBD2 | few | TGTGCCAGCAGCGCCATCGGGGGGGTGGAGACCCAGTACTTC | CASSAIGGVETQYF